The TCR beta chain under discussion was sequenced for a study of cytomegalovirus exposure and HLA in healthy donors. Primers included in the PCR were 60 Vbeta and 13 Jbeta primers. Measured with immunoSEQ multiplex PCR; TCRdb has only the in-frame clones, and not every one. The table lists around 130,000 clones, 75% of them singletons. This CDR3 is 16 amino acids long. Germline assignment: CDR1 LNHDA and CDR2 SQIVND (reference sequence). V was trimmed by 9 bases and J by 3 bases, leaving 21 bases between them. The V and J genes are TRBV19 and TRBJ1-5, with D perhaps TRBD1 (5 bases). The source material was PBMCs. The TCR originated in a woman aged 40 to 50 in good health and CMV-seropositive. The CDR3 DNA is TGTGCCAGCTTAAACACCGGGACTTTGTACAATCAGCCCCAGCATTTT. It translates to CASLNTGTLYNQPQHF.